The following is a T cell receptor beta chain sequence with its context. Its binding antigen is unknown. No per-base quality is available; no much larger clone lies one base away. This record comes from a study of shared clonotypes between healthy human individuals (dated by TCRdb to 2018 to 2020). Some background on the complete study: The cohort included a few men and two women between 18 and 49 years of age. For each donor, CD4 naive and CD4 memory were each given three plates, CD8 naive was given two plates, and CD8 memory was given one plate. To estimate repertoire size and how much clonotypes are shared between individuals, the study performed deep sequencing of blood TCR repertoires from a handful of healthy adults. To increase sequencing depth and limit assay-specific biases, different laboratories used diverse techniques to prepare libraries and sequence TCR repertoires. Between about 0.8 and 9 billion PBMCs per donor were obtained by leukapheresis.

On the study overall, not on this receptor specifically: When a handful of donors were compared, the shared fraction of clonotypes was roughly 5% for naive CD4, about 4% for naive CD8, about 2.4% for memory CD4, and roughly 0.4% for memory CD8. Clonotypes shared by all four sorted-subset donors showed higher generation probabilities than non-shared clonotypes. Naive subsets generally had larger estimated clonotype richness than memory subsets. Sampling was limited to blood, and TCR repertoires in tissue likely differ from TCR repertoires in blood. Pairwise subsampling indicated that sequencing depth was expected to affect the degree of clonotype sharing among donors. Because the study included only a small number of donors, the genetic and exposure-history diversity represented was limited. Even with the large sequencing depth, rarefaction of the sorted-subset datasets indicated that sequencing was incomplete.

CD8 naive samples were obtained by positive selection for CCR7 among CD45RO-negative cells, yielding a CD45RA+CCR7+ population from which TemRA cells were excluded. Healthy HIV-negative adults with no recently reported acute infections or vaccinations were included as donors. Every donor was a Caucasian adult living in Nashville, Tennessee, USA. Blood was obtained by leukapheresis, after which PBMCs were separated by Ficoll-Histopaque density gradient centrifugation and cryopreserved in liquid nitrogen vapor phase. Analytical flow cytometry was used to check the purity and quantity of each magnetically sorted T cell population. Genomic DNA was isolated from every sorted fraction and measured by UV absorbance on a Nanodrop 2000c. Looking up the germline V gene (reference sequence) yields CDR1 PRHDT and CDR2 FYEKMQ. The cysteine opens and the phenylalanine closes a CDR3 of 20 amino acids. Only the CDR3 DNA stays, 60 bases, in frame from base 1. Trimmed from V: 5 bases; trimmed from J: 1 base; junction bases lacking a gene match: 18.

Using the deep immunoSEQ assay, TCR CDR3 regions were amplified from genomic DNA by multiplex PCR. Extracted genomic DNA from each cell subset was spread evenly across all wells of several immunoSEQ 96-well plates, with each plate serving as a replicate. Each replicate PCR for sorted subsets received roughly 0.2 ug genomic DNA, equal to roughly 33,000 T cell genomes. Purified libraries were quantified with a Qubit 3.0 fluorometer, sized on a Bioanalyzer 2100, and re-quantified with the KAPA Library Quantification kit. Every immunoSEQ 96-well plate was sequenced on a dedicated single-read 150-cycle Illumina NextSeq 550 flow cell. The published analysis was carried out like this. The immunoSEQ output contained only junctional sequences without quality scores, so filtering could not match that applied to full-length reads. To assign V/J genes and CDR3, sequences were annotated using PyIR, a Python wrapper for IgBLAST v1.9, with IMGT germline references. Reads were filtered out if the reads had weak V/J assignments (E-value above 1e-6), no CDR3, stop codons, out-of-frame junctions, or ambiguous translated residues. V3J clonotypes were defined as sequences sharing an identical inferred V gene, J gene, and CDR3 amino acid sequence. Percentage overlap between repertoires was computed as shared unique clonotypes divided by the size of the smaller repertoire. Three approaches were used to assess repertoire richness: RTK rarefaction, the Chao1 estimator, and Recon v2.1 estimates of unobserved clonotypes. OLGA was used to compute generation probabilities for all TCRbeta clonotypes that the gDNA method yielded from four donors. This is the immuneACCESS table as TCRdb keeps it, with only in-frame sequences that have V and J called. A part of the clones is gone; compared with another copy, unresolved V genes explain less than half, and the rest is unexplained. The DNA was the basis for D and trimming; V, J and clone size are from that table. The sample profile shows roughly 2.1 million clones; 90% to 95% of them were found once. The biggest ten clones account for over 1.5% of the sample.

This TCR was recovered from a man between 18 and 29 years old in good health. Some clones in this sample may be carry-over from other donors' samples. What was sequenced was naive CD8+ T cells from PBMCs. The sample's cell subset or site label is to be understood as: CD45RA+CCR7+. The chain is assembled from TRBV13 and TRBJ2-2; TRBD1 matches 8 bases in the middle. The CDR3 region has the sequence CASSAEIGQGDLMNTGELFF. The DNA sequence is given as TGTGCCAGCAGCGCAGAAATAGGACAGGGAGACTTAATGAACACCGGGGAGCTGTTTTTT.